This TCR beta chain was identified in a study of PD-1 blockade in classical Hodgkin lymphoma. Across the study: With a 2-week interval, patients received intravenous nivolumab at 3 mg/kg.

This CDR3 comprises 16 residues. Trimming took off 2 bases at V and 2 bases at J, with 10 bases between the two ends. From germline, CDR1 is SGHTA and CDR2 FQGTGA. Produced via immunoSEQ multiplex PCR; TCRdb's table is partial and in-frame only. The profile shows tens of thousands of clones, 60% to 70% of them singletons. Documented time point: cycle 4 day 1 (C4D1), after six to seven weeks of nivolumab. Brentuximab vedotin exposure varied among the patients, all of whom had relapsed after autologous stem cell transplantation. The V call is TRBV7-3, the J call TRBJ2-6; D is undetermined. Here the sequenced sample was peripheral blood mononuclear cells (PBMCs), taken before the fourth cycle of nivolumab. This sequence originates from a human donor with classical Hodgkin lymphoma. The CDR3 loop is CASSLALGPGANVLTF. CDR3 nucleotides: TGTGCCAGCAGCTTAGCGCTAGGGCCTGGGGCCAACGTCCTGACTTTC. The whole variable domain, filled in from reference TRBV7-3 and TRBJ2-6, reads GAGVSQTPSNKVTEKGKYVELRCDPISGHTALYWYRQSLGQGPEFLIYFQGTGAADDSGLPNDRFFAVRPEGSVSTLKIQRTERGDSAVYLCASSLALGPGANVLTFGAGSRLTVL.